This is a list of T cell receptor beta chains from one sample in a study of OX40 agonist ivuxolimab in advanced cancers. The method was immunoSEQ multiplex PCR; TCRdb's version includes in-frame clones alone and lacks a portion of them. This sample has about 83,000 clones, with 92% found just once. The material was CD4+ or CD8+ T cells sorted from blood, obtained in a trial of the OX40 agonist ivuxolimab. All receptors derive from an adult with an advanced solid tumor such as melanoma, head and neck, liver or kidney cancer. The CDR3 runs from the conserved cysteine through the conserved F or W.

V gene,J gene,CDR3 protein
TRBV10-1,TRBJ1-3,CASSAGTGADFSGNTIYF
TRBV29-1,TRBJ1-2,CSVEGRQGGYGYTF
TRBV5-4,TRBJ2-7,CASSLSRGPHEQYF
TRBV4-3,TRBJ1-6,CASSQGVTGSWGSPLHF
TRBV11-2,TRBJ2-3,CASRGADTQYF
TRBV19,TRBJ2-7,CASGAGYEQYF
TRBV5-4,TRBJ1-3,CASSLRGGFSGNTIYF
TRBV6-1,TRBJ2-7,CASNPEPLPYEQYF
TRBV6-5,TRBJ1-1,CASSPILGSTEAFF
TRBV27,TRBJ2-7,CASSFLGEQYF
TRBV7-6,TRBJ2-5,CASSLVDGTGYQETQYF
TRBV14,TRBJ2-3,CASSQVFARTDTQYF
TRBV4-3,TRBJ2-3,CASSQTSAADTQYF
TRBV6-1,TRBJ1-3,CASTDRDRRNTIYF
TRBV11-2,TRBJ2-1,CASSSVAGPYNEQFF
TRBV5-4,TRBJ2-7,CASSAGTNLYEQYF
TRBV5-1,TRBJ2-1,CASSTGVYNEQFF
TRBV27,TRBJ1-1,CASSYGGTEAFF
TRBV10-3,TRBJ2-7,CAIRETGSLISYEQYF
TRBV4-1,TRBJ2-3,CASSHGQALPGDTQYF
TRBV6-1,TRBJ2-3,CASSGGGAFGTDTQYF
TRBV27,TRBJ2-7,CASSPSWGAAAYEQYF
TRBV29-1,TRBJ1-2,CSAPQNKGYGYTF
TRBV5-4,TRBJ2-7,CASSDWPYEQYF
TRBV5-5,TRBJ1-2,CASSLWGTGTDYGYTF
TRBV5-4,TRBJ2-1,CASSLVAGGPNEQFF
TRBV12-5,TRBJ1-5,CASGLVREVGPRQPQHF
TRBV13,TRBJ2-7,CASSLGPSSYEQYF
TRBV5-6,TRBJ2-3,CASSTPVAGGVGDTQYF
TRBV2,TRBJ2-1,CASSEWVTSGTNEQFF
TRBV7-8,TRBJ2-7,CASSFQGQGEYEQYF
TRBV6-5,TRBJ2-7,CASSYHATSYEQYF
TRBV6-1,TRBJ1-5,CASSSRGLSNQPQHF
TRBV14,TRBJ1-5,CASSHTPLRSLNQPQHF
TRBV11-2,TRBJ1-1,CASSLGTRTEAFF
TRBV4-1,TRBJ2-7,CASSQDEGRWDYEQYF